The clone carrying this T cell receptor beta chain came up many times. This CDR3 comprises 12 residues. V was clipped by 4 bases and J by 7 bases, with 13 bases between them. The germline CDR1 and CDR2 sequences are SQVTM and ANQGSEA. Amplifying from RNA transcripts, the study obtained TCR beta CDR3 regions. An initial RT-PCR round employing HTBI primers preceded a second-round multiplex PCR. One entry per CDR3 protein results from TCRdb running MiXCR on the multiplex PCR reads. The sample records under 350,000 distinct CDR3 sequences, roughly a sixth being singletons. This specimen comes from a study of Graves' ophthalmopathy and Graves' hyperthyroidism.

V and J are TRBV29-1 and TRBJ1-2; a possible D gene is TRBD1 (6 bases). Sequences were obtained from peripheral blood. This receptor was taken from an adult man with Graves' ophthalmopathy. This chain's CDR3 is CSVVQGSTGYTF. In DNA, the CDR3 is TGCAGCGTTGTCCAGGGGTCGACTGGCTACACCTTC.